This entry lists 26 T cell receptor beta chains sequenced from one sample in a study of shared clonotypes between healthy human individuals. Assay: immunoSEQ multiplex PCR; the TCRdb copy retains only in-frame clones and omits some. The data show 980,000 or so clones, approximately 80% seen once. Sequenced: memory CD4+ T cells sorted from blood. Described subset: CD45RA-negative fraction. All receptors come from a man between 18 and 35 years old in good health.

The CDR3 sequence is CASSLTGRTGGYGYTF. CDR3 DNA: TGTGCCAGCAGCTTGACCGGGAGGACGGGCGGCTATGGCTACACCTTC. This chain connects TRBV11-2 to TRBJ1-2; D gene unclear. Trimming left V 3 bases short and J 4 bases short, with 18 bases between. The length of the CDR3 is 16 residues. Looked up from germline, CDR1 is SGHAT and CDR2 is FQNNGV.

The chain employs TRBV19 and TRBJ2-7; 9 bases agree with TRBD1. Germline CDR1 is LNHDA and CDR2 is SQIVND (reference sequence). CDR3 length: 13 amino acids. With 7 bases clipped from V and 6 bases from J, the junction kept 7 bases outside the gene matches. DNA for the CDR3: TGTGCCAGTATTAGGGACAGGGTATTCGAGCAGTACTTC. Encoded protein: CASIRDRVFEQYF.

The chain joins TRBV5-6 to TRBJ1-4, with 8 bases fitting TRBD1. V lost 4 bases, J lost 6 bases, and 8 bases stayed unmatched. The CDR3 contains 15 residues. Germline V lookup: CDR1 SGHDT, CDR2 YYEEEE. The CDR3 reads CASSRTGYVDEKLFF. CDR3 nucleotide sequence: TGTGCCAGCAGCCGGACAGGGTATGTTGATGAAAAACTGTTTTTT.

V usage is TRBV19 and J usage is TRBJ2-6, with D perhaps matching TRBD1 (6 bases). The CDR3 spans 15 residues. Germline CDR1 reads LNHDA; CDR2 reads SQIVND (reference sequence). Trimming removed 6 bases at V and 2 bases at J, with 11 bases between. The CDR3 protein is CASREQGAGANVLTF. The CDR3 DNA is TGTGCCAGTAGGGAACAGGGAGCTGGGGCCAACGTCCTGACTTTC. The full variable domain, rest sourced from reference TRBV19 and TRBJ2-6, is DGGITQSPKYLFRKEGQNVTLSCEQNLNHDAMYWYRQDPGQGLRLIYYSQIVNDFQKGDIAEGYSVSREKKESFPLTVTSAQKNPTAFYLCASREQGAGANVLTFGAGSRLTVL.

V is TRBV2 and J is TRBJ2-7, with D unclear. The CDR3 has 12 amino acids. CDR1 and CDR2 from the germline V gene are SNHLY and FYNNEI. Trimming cost V 8 bases and J 7 bases, with 15 bases left between them. This CDR3 reads CASSLGSREQYF. The CDR3 DNA is TGTGCCAGCTCCCTCGGTTCGCGGGAGCAGTACTTC. Full variable domain (outside the CDR3, taken from reference TRBV2 and TRBJ2-7): EPEVTQTPSHQVTQMGQEVILRCVPISNHLYFYWYRQILGQKVEFLVSFYNNEISEKSEIFDDQFSVERPDGSNFTLKIRSTKLEDSAMYFCASSLGSREQYFGPGTRLTVT.

V is TRBV4-1 and J is TRBJ1-5; D uncertain. CDR1 is MGHRA, CDR2 YSYEKL, per germline. The CDR3 sequence is 16 residues long. V was pared by 0 bases and J by 2 bases, with 11 bases between. CDR3 sequence: CASSQEPGGGNQPQHF. In DNA form, the CDR3 reads TGCGCCAGCAGCCAAGAGCCCGGCGGGGGCAATCAGCCCCAGCATTTT.

This rearrangement joins TRBV28 to TRBJ2-7; 11 bases align to TRBD1. Germline loops: CDR1 MDHEN, CDR2 SYDVKM. This CDR3 is 15 amino acids long. V gave up 5 bases and J gave up 2 bases; unmatched junction bases: 5. The CDR3 is CASSTPGQGAYEQYF. Written as DNA, the CDR3 is TGTGCCAGCAGTACCCCGGGACAGGGGGCCTACGAGCAGTACTTC.

This sequence joins TRBV10-3 and TRBJ1-2; possibly TRBD1 for D (5 bases). The V gene's germline CDR1 is ENHRY and CDR2 SYGVKD. This CDR3 spans 13 amino acids. V gave up 2 bases and J gave up 8 bases, with 12 bases separating them. The CDR3 DNA follows: TGTGCCATCAGTGAGATCGGGGGAACGGGCTACACCTTC. Its protein is CAISEIGGTGYTF.

This chain's CDR3 is CAWSVRSSGRVYNEQFF. CDR3 nucleotides: TGTGCCTGGAGTGTACGGAGTAGCGGGAGGGTCTACAATGAGCAGTTCTTC. This chain joins TRBV30 and TRBJ2-1, with 11 bases aligning to TRBD2. Germline-derived CDR1 and CDR2 are GTSNPN and SVGIG (reference sequence). This CDR3 is 17 amino acids long. V lost 0 bases to trimming and J lost 3 bases; unmatched junction nucleotides: 7. The full variable domain, in which reference TRBV30 and TRBJ2-1 provide the parts outside the CDR3, is SQTIHQWPATLVQPVGSPLSLECTVEGTSNPNLYWYRQAAGRGLQLLFYSVGIGQISSEVPQNLSASRPQDRQFILSSKKLLLSDSGFYLCAWSVRSSGRVYNEQFFGPGTRLTVL.

This clone has more than one count but fewer than ten. J is TRBJ1-1 and V is TRBV2; D gene uncertain. Germline CDR1 is SNHLY and CDR2 is FYNNEI. CDR3 length equals 14 residues. V was pared by 6 bases and J by 6 bases, with 17 bases between. CDR3 DNA sequence: TGTGCCAGCAGCGTAGCTGGGGTTCGGGCTGAAGCTTTCTTT. It is translated as CASSVAGVRAEAFF.

A note on this clone: The sample contains more than one DNA sequence encoding this CDR3. The rearrangement links TRBV10-3 to TRBJ1-1; D is ambiguous. The CDR3 spans 15 residues. The germline V gene has CDR1 ENHRY and CDR2 SYGVKD. Trimming removed 0 bases from V and 0 bases from J, with 8 bases in between. Here the CDR3 DNA reads TGTGCCATCAGTGAGTCTGGCCTCATGAACACTGAAGCTTTCTTT. It translates to CAISESGLMNTEAFF.

The chain links TRBV6-1 to TRBJ2-5; no reliable D call. CDR1 is MNHNS and CDR2 is SASEGT in the germline V gene. The CDR3 contains 15 residues. V shed 1 base and J shed 4 bases, with 13 bases lying between them. The DNA for the CDR3 is TGTGCCAGCAGTGAAGAGAAGGTTGGTGGAGAGACCCAGTACTTC. Translating gives CASSEEKVGGETQYF.

For this clone: Within the sample, other DNA sequences also encode this same CDR3. This chain uses TRBV7-9 with TRBJ1-6; the D gene is possibly TRBD1 (6 bases). The CDR3 is 14 residues long. Germline CDR1 SEHNR, CDR2 FQNEAQ (reference sequence). The V and J ends lost 4 bases and 6 bases respectively, with 10 bases between them. The CDR3 sequence is CASSSGQLNSPLHF. The CDR3 DNA reads as TGTGCCAGCAGCTCAGGACAGCTTAATTCACCCCTCCACTTT.

The chain employs TRBV6-1 and TRBJ2-2; 7 nucleotides line up with TRBD1. The trim removed 10 bases at V and 1 base at J, leaving 3 bases unmatched. Germline lookup yields CDR1 MNHNS and CDR2 SASEGT. This CDR3 has 13 residues. For the CDR3, the DNA is TGTGCCATCCGGACAGGGAACACCGGGGAGCTGTTTTTT. This translates into CAIRTGNTGELFF.

This chain links TRBV5-1 with TRBJ2-5, with 7 nucleotides matching TRBD2. The germline CDR1 and CDR2 sequences are SGHRS and YFSETQ. Losses at the gene ends were 4 bases for V and 1 base for J; bases not matched to a gene: 7. This CDR3 has 15 amino acids. The CDR3 DNA is TGCGCCAGCAGCACGGTCCCGGGGGGCCAAGAGACCCAGTACTTC. Translation: CASSTVPGGQETQYF.

As regards this clone: Given a much more abundant clone one base away, this may be a read error. The genes are TRBV5-6 and TRBJ2-5; 10 bases line up with TRBD1. The CDR3 is 19 amino acids. The V gene's germline CDR1 is SGHDT and CDR2 YYEEEE. After removal of 3 bases from V and 1 base from J, the junction contained 15 bases not matched to a gene. Here the CDR3 DNA reads TGTGCCAGCAGCTCACCGATTGGAGGGACAGGGGTCTTCCAAGAGACCCAGTACTTC. Residues: CASSSPIGGTGVFQETQYF. Full variable domain (outside the CDR3, taken from reference TRBV5-6 and TRBJ2-5): DAGVTQSPTHLIKTRGQQVTLRCSPKSGHDTVSWYQQALGQGPQFIFQYYEEEERQRGNFPDRFSGHQFPNYSSELNVNALLLGDSALYLCASSSPIGGTGVFQETQYFGPGTRLLVL.

This sequence joins TRBV6-6 and TRBJ1-3; D gene unclear. V was cut by 6 bases and J by 4 bases, with 7 bases left in between. CDR1 is MNHNY and CDR2 is SVGAGI in the germline V gene (reference sequence). CDR3 length: 12 residues. In DNA form, the CDR3 reads TGTGCCAGCAGGAGAGAGGGAAACACCATATATTTT. It specifies CASRREGNTIYF.

The genes are TRBV23-1 and TRBJ1-2, with a tentative D call TRBD1 (6 bases). TRBV23-1 is recorded as an ORF, its role being uncertain. V was shortened by 8 bases and J by 9 bases, with 22 bases between the two germline ends. CDR3 length equals 14 residues. The CDR3 spells CASYRVPSLGSYTF. In nucleotides, the CDR3 is TGCGCCAGCTACAGGGTCCCCTCGTTGGGAAGCTACACCTTC.

The chain links TRBV23-1 to TRBJ2-7, with a tentative D call TRBD2 (6 bases). Being an ORF, TRBV23-1 has a function that is uncertain. CDR3 length equals 12 residues. V was cut by 11 bases and J by 4 bases, with 15 bases left in between. This CDR3 is CASHGAGYEQYF. CDR3 coding DNA: TGCGCCTCCCACGGGGCGGGGTACGAGCAGTACTTC.

This clone was detected only once. The chain employs TRBV10-1 and TRBJ2-1; D remains ambiguous. The V and J ends lost 4 bases and 7 bases respectively, with 11 bases between them. CDR1 WNHNN and CDR2 SYGVQD come from the germline V gene (reference sequence). This CDR3 contains 13 residues. The CDR3 sequence: CASSGLTVNEQFF. DNA of the CDR3: TGCGCCAGCAGTGGGCTTACGGTAAATGAGCAGTTCTTC.

This clone was recorded many times. This chain connects TRBV29-1 to TRBJ2-7, with 10 nucleotides matching TRBD2. The CDR3 length is 14 residues. Germline V gene sequence: CDR1 SQVTM, CDR2 ANQGSEA. J gave up 3 bases and V 3 bases, and 5 bases lay outside the gene matches. As DNA, the CDR3 is TGCAGCGTTGACCACCCTAGCGGGGGCTACGAGCAGTACTTC. Translated, it gives CSVDHPSGGYEQYF.

As to this clone: Other DNA variants within this sample encode the same CDR3. The genes are TRBV7-2 and TRBJ2-5, with unresolved D. The germline V and J ends were trimmed by 5 bases and 2 bases, with 9 bases remaining between them. CDR1 and CDR2 (germline): SGHTA, FQGNSA. The length of the CDR3 is 13 residues. The CDR3 sequence is CASSPRHQETQYF. CDR3 sequence (DNA): TGTGCCAGCAGCCCGAGACATCAAGAGACCCAGTACTTC.

The chain joins TRBV18 to TRBJ2-5, with 10 positions matching TRBD1. Germline V gene lookup returns CDR1 KGHSH and CDR2 LQKENI. V trimming: 3 bases; J trimming: 5 bases; junction bases outside the gene matches: 6. The CDR3 totals 15 residues. CDR3 sequence reads: CASSPLTGGRETQYF. CDR3 nucleotide sequence: TGTGCCAGCTCACCCTTGACAGGGGGCCGGGAGACCCAGTACTTC.

This clone was counted only a few times. The chain links TRBV19 to TRBJ2-3, with 9 bases aligning to TRBD1. The length of the CDR3 is 15 residues. The junction had 9 bases not matched to a gene; V was cut back by 7 bases and J by 4 bases. From germline, CDR1 is LNHDA and CDR2 SQIVND (reference sequence). DNA for the CDR3: TGTGCCAGTATCTCCGGGACAGGGAGGCCAGATACGCAGTATTTT. Translated: CASISGTGRPDTQYF.

V usage is TRBV5-6 and J usage is TRBJ1-5, with TRBD1 matching over 10 bases. The trim removed 4 bases at V and 6 bases at J, leaving 4 bases unmatched. This CDR3 is built from 14 residues. The germline CDR1 and CDR2 sequences are SGHDT and YYEEEE. CDR3 protein: CASSRQGASQPQHF. The CDR3 DNA is TGTGCCAGCAGCCGACAGGGGGCGAGTCAGCCCCAGCATTTT.

V and J are TRBV7-2 and TRBJ2-2, with 9 nucleotides matching TRBD2. This CDR3 has 16 amino acids. V lost 3 bases and J lost 6; bases outside the gene matches: 8. Germline loops: CDR1 SGHTA, CDR2 FQGNSA. The CDR3 DNA reads as TGTGCCAGCAGCTTCCTACCGGGACTAGCCTCCGGGGAGCTGTTTTTT. Its translation is CASSFLPGLASGELFF.